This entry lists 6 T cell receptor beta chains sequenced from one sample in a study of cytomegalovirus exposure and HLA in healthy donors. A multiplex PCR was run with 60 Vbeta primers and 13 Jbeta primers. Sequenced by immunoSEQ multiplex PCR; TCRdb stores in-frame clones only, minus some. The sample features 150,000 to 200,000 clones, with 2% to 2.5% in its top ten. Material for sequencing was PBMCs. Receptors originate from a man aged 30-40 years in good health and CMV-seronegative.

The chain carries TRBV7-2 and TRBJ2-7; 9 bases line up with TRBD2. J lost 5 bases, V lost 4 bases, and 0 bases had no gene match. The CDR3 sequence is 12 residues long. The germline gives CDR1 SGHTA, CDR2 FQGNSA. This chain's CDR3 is CASSSSGNEQYF. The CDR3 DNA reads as TGTGCCAGCAGCTCTAGCGGGAACGAGCAGTACTTC.

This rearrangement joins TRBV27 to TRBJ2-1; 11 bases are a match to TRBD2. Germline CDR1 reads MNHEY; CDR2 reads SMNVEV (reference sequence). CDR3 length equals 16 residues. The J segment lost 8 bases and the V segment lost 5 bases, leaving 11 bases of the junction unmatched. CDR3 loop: CASSRLAGGVRHEQFF. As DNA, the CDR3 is TGTGCCAGCAGTAGGCTAGCGGGAGGAGTCCGCCATGAGCAGTTCTTC.

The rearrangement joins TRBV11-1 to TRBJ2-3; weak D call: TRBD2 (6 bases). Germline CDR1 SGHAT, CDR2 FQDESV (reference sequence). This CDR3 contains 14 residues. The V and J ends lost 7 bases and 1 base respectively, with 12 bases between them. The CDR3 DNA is TGTGCCAGCAAACGGGACTCAGGCACAGATACGCAGTATTTT. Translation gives CASKRDSGTDTQYF.

The CDR3 DNA reads TGTGCCAGTAGTATGTACCAGGGGCACACTGAAGCTTTCTTT. As protein: CASSMYQGHTEAFF. The V call is TRBV19, the J call TRBJ1-1, with D tentatively TRBD1 (6 bases). Germline CDR1 is LNHDA and CDR2 is SQIVND (reference sequence). Trimming took off 3 bases at V and 3 bases at J, with 11 bases between the two ends. The CDR3 contains 14 residues.

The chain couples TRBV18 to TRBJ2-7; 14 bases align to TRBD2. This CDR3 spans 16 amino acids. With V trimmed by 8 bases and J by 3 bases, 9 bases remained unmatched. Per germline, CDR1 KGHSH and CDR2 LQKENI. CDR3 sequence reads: CASLGTSGSQGYEQYF. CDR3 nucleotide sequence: TGTGCCAGCCTAGGGACTAGCGGGAGTCAAGGCTACGAGCAGTACTTC.

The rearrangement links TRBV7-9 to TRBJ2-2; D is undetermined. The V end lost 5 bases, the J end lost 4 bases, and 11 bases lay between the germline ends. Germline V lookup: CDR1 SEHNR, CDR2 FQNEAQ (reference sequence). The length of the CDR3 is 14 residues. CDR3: CASSPIIGTGELFF. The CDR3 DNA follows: TGTGCCAGCAGCCCGATAATCGGCACCGGGGAGCTGTTTTTT.